The 17 T cell receptor beta chains in this list originate from one sample, sequenced in a study of CD8+CD57+ T cells in acquired aplastic anemia. Sequencing was done on patients that had shown CD8+CD57+ cell expansion by flow cytometry. TCR beta VDJ combinations and CDR3 sequences were profiled from genomic DNA. TCRdb re-derived calls from the reads in MiXCR, one entry per CDR3 protein. The sample gives around 500,000 distinct CDR3 sequences, around 30% of which show up once; under 0.95% is in the top ten. The specimen was sorted CD4+, CD8+, or CD8+CD57+ T cells (not recorded which) from PBMCs. The receptors here all came from a human donor with aplastic anemia.

In the case of this clonotype: Given the absence of the conserved phenylalanine or tryptophan at the CDR3 end, a read error is likely. The genes are TRBV2 and TRBJ2-7; D remains unclear. The CDR3 sequence is 14 residues long. V was trimmed by 6 bases and J by 1 base, leaving 13 bases between them. Germline V CDR1 and CDR2: SNHLY, FYNNEI. The CDR3 here is CASRGRAESYEQYL. In nucleotides, the CDR3 is TGTGCCAGCAGGGGCCGCGCGGAATCCTACGAGCAGTACCTC.

This clonotype was seen ten or more times. The chain carries TRBV24-1 and TRBJ2-1, with D possibly matching TRBD1 (6 bases). This CDR3 is built from 15 residues. CDR1 and CDR2 from the germline V gene are KGHDR and SFDVKD. Trimming stripped 7 bases from V and 5 bases from J, with 17 bases between. CDR3 DNA sequence: TGTGCCACCAGCTCCCCCCTGGACAGTAACAATGAGCAGTTCTTC. Protein: CATSSPLDSNNEQFF.

This clonotype was seen only a few times. The chain employs TRBV20-1 and TRBJ2-1; the D gene is possibly TRBD2 (5 bases). V was shortened by 3 bases and J by 1 base, with 13 bases between the two germline ends. CDR1 and CDR2 from the germline V gene are DFQATT and SNEGSKA (reference sequence). There are 15 residues in the CDR3. The CDR3 coding sequence is TGCAGTGCTAGGGCGGAGGTTACTTCCTACAATGAGCAGTTCTTC. It yields the protein CSARAEVTSYNEQFF.

This clonotype occurred many times. DNA for the CDR3: TGTGCCAGTAGTATTACCCGATTGAACACTGAAGCTTTCTTT. This encodes CASSITRLNTEAFF. This sequence joins TRBV19 and TRBJ1-1; no firm D call. Germline V CDR1 and CDR2: LNHDA, SQIVND (reference sequence). V was shortened by 3 bases and J by 0 bases, with 8 bases between the two germline ends. This CDR3 comprises 14 residues.

This CDR3 is CASMQTGGNSPLHF. The CDR3 DNA reads TGTGCCAGCATGCAGACAGGGGGTAATTCACCCCTCCACTTT. The chain employs TRBV3-1 and TRBJ1-6; 9 positions match TRBD1. CDR3 length: 14 amino acids. The germline V gene encodes CDR1 LGHDT and CDR2 YNNKEL (reference sequence). J gave up 6 bases and V 7 bases, and 4 bases lay outside the gene matches.

Concerning this clonotype: The missing conserved phenylalanine or tryptophan at the end of this CDR3 makes a read error likely. The rearrangement joins TRBV20-1 to TRBJ2-1, with D hard to call. CDR1 and CDR2 (germline): DFQATT, SNEGSKA (reference sequence). The CDR3 sequence is 14 residues long. With 2 bases removed from V and 2 bases from J, the gap between germline ends came to 10 bases. This chain's CDR3 is CSARQASPYNEQFL. The CDR3 DNA sequence: TGCAGTGCTAGACAGGCGAGTCCCTACAATGAGCAGTTCCTC.

The chain is built from TRBV25-1 and TRBJ1-1, with TRBD1 identical over 8 bases. After removal of 10 bases from V and 0 bases from J, the junction contained 4 bases not matched to a gene. Germline values: CDR1 MGHDK, CDR2 SYGVNS. The CDR3 is made up of 13 amino acids. The CDR3 DNA sequence: TGTGCCATCAGACAGGGGCTGAACACTGAAGCTTTCTTT. Translated: CAIRQGLNTEAFF. The entire variable domain, with the rest obtained from reference TRBV25-1 and TRBJ1-1, is as follows: EADIYQTPRYLVIGTGKKITLECSQTMGHDKMYWYQQDPGMELHLIHYSYGVNSTEKGDLSSESTVSRIRTEHFPLTLESARPSHTSQYLCAIRQGLNTEAFFGQGTRLTVV.

This clonotype has a count of ten or more. The rearrangement uses TRBV7-2 and TRBJ2-7, with TRBD2 matching 11 bases. The junction had 3 bases not matched to a gene; V was cut back by 1 base and J by 4 bases. Germline values: CDR1 SGHTA, CDR2 FQGNSA. The CDR3 has 15 amino acids. Here the CDR3 reads CASSLDSGGAYEQYF. The CDR3 region has the DNA TGTGCCAGCAGCTTAGATAGCGGGGGGGCTTACGAGCAGTACTTC.

The chain employs TRBV6-5 and TRBJ1-5; D is ambiguous. This CDR3 spans 13 amino acids. Germline CDR1 reads MNHEY; CDR2 reads SVGAGI. V was clipped by 4 bases and J by 2 bases, with 6 bases between them. The CDR3 sequence: CASSSFGNQPQHF. In DNA, the CDR3 is TGTGCCAGCAGTTCATTCGGCAATCAGCCCCAGCATTTT.

This clonotype was seen many times. This chain connects TRBV7-2 to TRBJ2-2; possible D gene TRBD1, 6 bases. The CDR3 spans 14 residues. With 2 bases removed from V and 7 bases from J, the gap between germline ends came to 11 bases. Germline lookup yields CDR1 SGHTA and CDR2 FQGNSA. In DNA form, the CDR3 reads TGTGCCAGCAGCTTAAGACAGGCTGGCGGGGAGCTGTTTTTT. It encodes CASSLRQAGGELFF. Full variable domain (remainder filled in from reference TRBV7-2 and TRBJ2-2): GAGVSQSPSNKVTEKGKDVELRCDPISGHTALYWYRQSLGQGLEFLIYFQGNSAPDKSGLPSDRFSAERTGGSVSTLTIQRTQQEDSAVYLCASSLRQAGGELFFGEGSRLTVL.

The table lists this clonotype with many counts. The gene calls are TRBV7-9 and TRBJ1-5; TRBD1 might be the D (5 bases). This CDR3 spans 15 amino acids. Trimming removed 3 bases at V and 4 bases at J, with 13 bases between. Germline V gene lookup returns CDR1 SEHNR and CDR2 FQNEAQ (reference sequence). The CDR3 reads CASSFGGSGNQPQHF. Written as DNA, the CDR3 is TGTGCCAGCAGCTTCGGGGGAAGTGGGAATCAGCCCCAGCATTTT.

This clonotype was detected only a few times. The chain couples TRBV7-2 to TRBJ2-5, with D possibly TRBD2 on 6 matching bases. The CDR3 contains 15 residues. Trimming left V 3 bases short and J 1 base short, with 12 bases between. The germline V gene encodes CDR1 SGHTA and CDR2 FQGNSA. The CDR3 here is CASSLLATIQETQYF. CDR3 in DNA: TGTGCCAGCAGCTTGCTAGCGACTATCCAAGAGACCCAGTACTTC.

V usage is TRBV6-5 and J usage is TRBJ1-6; D is unresolved. CDR1 is MNHEY, CDR2 SVGAGI, per germline. This CDR3 has 14 amino acids. Trimming took off 2 bases at V and 6 bases at J, with 8 bases between the two ends. The DNA for the CDR3 is TGTGCCAGCAGTTACCTAGGGTTTAATTCACCCCTCCACTTT. The encoded protein is CASSYLGFNSPLHF.

This clonotype was detected many times. CDR3 protein: CAISRDVLSYEQYF. CDR3 bases: TGTGCCATCAGTAGGGACGTCCTCTCCTACGAGCAGTACTTC. The chain combines TRBV10-3 with TRBJ2-7, with D possibly called TRBD1 or TRBD2 (5 bases each). CDR1 is ENHRY, CDR2 SYGVKD, per germline. The CDR3 is made up of 14 amino acids. Trimming removed 5 bases at V and 0 bases at J, with 11 bases between.

Note on this clonotype: A much larger clone differs from this one at a single base, so this may be a read error. The CDR3 does not end in the conserved phenylalanine or tryptophan, so this is likely a read error. The CDR3 coding sequence is TGTGCCAGCAGTATCGGGACAGCAGCCTACGAGCAGTACCTC. As protein: CASSIGTAAYEQYL. V usage is TRBV25-1 and J usage is TRBJ2-7; 7 bases match TRBD1. The CDR3 contains 14 residues. Unmatched junction bases numbered 6, after V lost 5 bases and J lost 2 bases. The germline CDR1 and CDR2 sequences are MGHDK and SYGVNS.

The chain couples TRBV28 to TRBJ1-2; a weak D match, TRBD1 (6 bases). CDR3 length: 15 residues. The germline V and J ends were trimmed by 5 bases and 1 base, with 14 bases remaining between them. Germline-derived CDR1 and CDR2 are MDHEN and SYDVKM. The CDR3 DNA sequence: TGTGCCAGCAGTGTACAACAGGGAAATAACTATGGCTACACCTTC. Translated, it gives CASSVQQGNNYGYTF.

V and J are TRBV29-1 and TRBJ2-5; 10 nucleotides align to TRBD2. CDR1 is SQVTM, CDR2 ANQGSEA, per germline. This CDR3 comprises 13 residues. J was trimmed by 2 bases and V by 4 bases; bases with no gene match: 1. The CDR3 coding sequence is TGCAGCGTTGGGACTAGCGGTCAAGAGACCCAGTACTTC. Amino acid sequence: CSVGTSGQETQYF.